This T cell receptor (beta chain) was retrieved from a study of T cell clones after liver transplantation. For the study at large: In this trial, immunosuppression withdrawal was attempted within 2 years of liver transplant. Third-party-reactive TCRbeta sequences from pre-transplant mixed lymphocyte reactions served as antigen-independent comparators. Apart from three HCV-positive recipients, transplants were for non-autoimmune, non-viral reasons. Draws occurred before transplant, before withdrawal, and after complete or failed withdrawal.

Assay used: immunoSEQ multiplex PCR; TCRdb lists only in-frame clones, some missing. The table records approximately 70,000 clones, around 84% of them present only once. Trimming took 6 bases from V and 12 from J; bases not matched to a gene: 19. The germline V gene has CDR1 SGHKS and CDR2 YYEKEE (reference sequence). The CDR3 loop spans 15 amino acids. The gene calls are TRBV5-5 and TRBJ2-5, with 8 bases lining up with TRBD2. This receptor was taken from a human patient who received a liver transplant. Some of the T cells might come from the graft donor. The sequencing used CD4+ T cells from blood, collected about 50 months after liver transplant. The CDR3 nucleotides read TGTGCCAGCAACCCCAGCCCCGAAGGCGGGACTAGGAAGTACTTC. It yields the protein CASNPSPEGGTRKYF.